Below, 15 T cell receptor beta chains from the same sample are listed, as sequenced in a study of beta chain features in type 1 diabetes. Study-level results: TCRB CDR3s from Type 1 diabetes patients were moderately but significantly shorter in all four CD4+ subsets.

Since all of the isolated RNA was reverse transcribed, expressed TCRB transcripts were what got sequenced. Clones were read by immunoSEQ multiplex PCR, and TCRdb kept only the in-frame ones, dropping some. The repertoire holds about 740,000 clones, around an eighth seen once, with less than 0.025% in the top ten. No antigen has been assigned to these receptors. What was sequenced was naive CD4+ T cells from blood. The receptors derive from a man younger than 35 with type 1 diabetes.

This clone was counted a few times. The chain has TRBV25-1 and TRBJ2-1; 11 nucleotides agree with TRBD2. The germline V gene has CDR1 MGHDK and CDR2 SYGVNS. The V and J ends lost 4 bases and 9 bases, in that order; junction bases with no gene match: 11. This CDR3 spans 16 amino acids. CDR3 DNA sequence: TGTGCCAGCAGTGCTTTCGTTGGGACTAGCGGTAGTGAGCAGTTCTTC. Its protein is CASSAFVGTSGSEQFF.

The chain combines TRBV11-2 with TRBJ1-1; weak D call: TRBD1 (6 bases). Germline CDR1 SGHAT, CDR2 FQNNGV. V lost 5 bases to trimming and J lost 6 bases, with 10 bases between them. The CDR3 length is 12 residues. In DNA, the CDR3 is TGTGCCAGCAGCCTCAGGGGAGCTGAAGCTTTCTTT. This gives the protein CASSLRGAEAFF.

The chain recombines TRBV29-1 with TRBJ1-2; D is perhaps TRBD1 (6 bases). V shed 6 bases and J shed 4 bases, with 15 bases lying between them. The CDR3 has 13 residues. The germline gives CDR1 SQVTM, CDR2 ANQGSEA. CDR3 protein: CSVENGGTYGYTF. In DNA form, the CDR3 reads TGCAGCGTCGAAAACGGGGGCACCTATGGCTACACCTTC.

The chain couples TRBV7-2 to TRBJ1-3; D remains ambiguous. The CDR3 has 15 residues. Per the germline V gene, CDR1 is SGHTA and CDR2 is FQGNSA. The V and J ends lost 5 bases and 8 bases respectively, with 19 bases between them. The CDR3 here is CASSPWAREADTIYF. The CDR3 region has the DNA TGTGCCAGCAGCCCCTGGGCACGCGAGGCGGACACCATATATTTT. Supplemented by reference TRBV7-2 and TRBJ1-3, the full variable domain reads GAGVSQSPSNKVTEKGKDVELRCDPISGHTALYWYRQSLGQGLEFLIYFQGNSAPDKSGLPSDRFSAERTGGSVSTLTIQRTQQEDSAVYLCASSPWAREADTIYFGEGSWLTVV.

In this sample, this clone turned up a few times. The V and J genes are TRBV18 and TRBJ1-2; TRBD1 might be the D (5 bases). The germline V gene has CDR1 KGHSH and CDR2 LQKENI. Trimming pared 6 bases from V and 6 bases from J, leaving 20 bases between. The CDR3 spans 15 residues. Here the CDR3 DNA reads TGTGCCAGCTCGCTTAACGTTATCTCAGGGAATGGCTACACCTTC. The encoded protein is CASSLNVISGNGYTF.

V usage is TRBV5-1 and J usage is TRBJ2-3; possible D gene TRBD1, 5 bases. Trimming took off 4 bases at V and 2 bases at J, with 14 bases between the two ends. The CDR3 has 15 amino acids. CDR1 SGHRS and CDR2 YFSETQ come from the germline V gene. CDR3 protein: CASSPLGLPTDTQYF. In DNA, the CDR3 is TGCGCCAGCAGCCCCTTGGGGCTGCCCACAGATACGCAGTATTTT.

Notes on this clone: Other DNA sequences in this sample translate to the same CDR3. The V call is TRBV29-1, the J call TRBJ1-4; tentatively, D is TRBD1 (6 bases). The V gene lost 6 bases and the J gene lost 8 bases, with 10 bases spanning the gap. The CDR3 loop spans 11 amino acids. Germline CDR1 reads SQVTM; CDR2 reads ANQGSEA. CDR3 residues: CSVGQGEKLFF. CDR3 DNA sequence: TGCAGCGTGGGTCAGGGGGAAAAACTGTTTTTT.

The chain joins TRBV28 to TRBJ2-1; D gene ambiguous. This CDR3 has 12 residues. The V gene lost 8 bases and the J gene lost 4 bases, with 9 bases spanning the gap. Germline V gene sequence: CDR1 MDHEN, CDR2 SYDVKM. The CDR3 is CASYEGYNEQFF. Here the CDR3 DNA reads TGTGCCAGCTATGAAGGTTACAATGAGCAGTTCTTC.

Remarks on this clone: Likely a read error: the CDR3 ends without its conserved phenylalanine or tryptophan. The J gene is TRBJ1-1, the V gene TRBV29-1, with D perhaps matching TRBD1 (5 bases). Germline CDR1 and CDR2: SQVTM and ANQGSEA. This CDR3 has 15 amino acids. The ends were cut back, 4 bases at V and 0 bases at J, with 15 bases in the middle. The CDR3 protein is CSVGPLGRMNTEAFL. CDR3 DNA sequence: TGCAGCGTTGGACCTTTGGGACGGATGAACACTGAAGCTTTCTTG.

This chain connects TRBV18 to TRBJ2-3; 7 bases are a match to TRBD2. Trimming cost V 5 bases and J 0 bases; bases outside gene matches: 2. The CDR3 has 14 amino acids. Germline V CDR1 and CDR2: KGHSH, LQKENI. The CDR3 sequence is CASSAGGSTDTQYF. Here the CDR3 DNA reads TGTGCCAGCTCAGCCGGGGGGAGCACAGATACGCAGTATTTT.

This clone has more than one count but fewer than ten. The chain has TRBV4-1 and TRBJ2-7, with 11 bases fitting TRBD2. V gave up 3 bases and J gave up 2 bases; unmatched junction bases: 6. Germline CDR1 MGHRA, CDR2 YSYEKL. The CDR3 is 16 residues long. CDR3 in DNA: TGCGCCAGCAGCCACGATACTAGCGGGGGAACCTACGAGCAGTACTTC. This codes for CASSHDTSGGTYEQYF.

The chain recombines TRBV27 with TRBJ2-7; 10 positions agree with TRBD2. The ends lost 4 bases at V and 5 bases at J; junction bases unmatched: 5. Germline V gives CDR1 MNHEY, CDR2 SMNVEV (reference sequence). This CDR3 region has 14 residues. CDR3 amino acids: CASSSAAGGHEQYF. The CDR3 DNA reads TGTGCCAGCAGTTCGGCAGCGGGGGGGCACGAGCAGTACTTC.

The V and J genes are TRBV9 and TRBJ1-1, with D maybe TRBD1 (6 bases). CDR1 and CDR2 (germline): SGDLS, YYNGEE. V shed 0 bases and J shed 10 bases, with 13 bases lying between them. The CDR3 consists of 13 residues. The CDR3 coding sequence is TGTGCCAGCAGCGTAGATTTTACAGGGCTAGCTTTCTTT. It translates to CASSVDFTGLAFF.

The chain links TRBV11-3 to TRBJ2-5; tentative D call: TRBD2 (5 bases). This CDR3 is built from 17 residues. Trimming removed 1 base from V and 3 bases from J, with 18 bases in between. Germline V gives CDR1 SGHNT, CDR2 YENEEA. CDR3 amino acids: CASSLGSSGVREETQYF. The CDR3 bases are TGTGCCAGCAGCTTAGGTAGTTCCGGGGTCCGAGAAGAGACCCAGTACTTC.

This chain joins TRBV13 and TRBJ2-1, with D perhaps TRBD1 (5 bases). CDR1 PRHDT and CDR2 FYEKMQ come from the germline V gene (reference sequence). The V gene lost 5 bases and the J gene lost 6 bases, with 14 bases spanning the gap. The CDR3 extends over 14 amino acids. CDR3 region: CASSTNPTVNEQFF. CDR3 nucleotide sequence: TGTGCCAGCAGCACCAATCCGACAGTCAATGAGCAGTTCTTC.